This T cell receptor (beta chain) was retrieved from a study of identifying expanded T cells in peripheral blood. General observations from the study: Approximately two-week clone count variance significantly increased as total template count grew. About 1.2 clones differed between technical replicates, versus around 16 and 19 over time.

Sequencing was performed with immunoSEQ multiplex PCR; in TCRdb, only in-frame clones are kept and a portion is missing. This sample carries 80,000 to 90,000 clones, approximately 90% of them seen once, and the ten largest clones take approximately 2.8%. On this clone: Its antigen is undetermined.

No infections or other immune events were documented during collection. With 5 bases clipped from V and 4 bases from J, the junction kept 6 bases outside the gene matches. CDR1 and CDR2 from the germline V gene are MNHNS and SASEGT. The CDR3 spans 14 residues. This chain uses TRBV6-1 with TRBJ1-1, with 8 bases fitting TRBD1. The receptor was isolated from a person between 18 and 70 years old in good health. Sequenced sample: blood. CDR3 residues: CASSWTDRATEAFF. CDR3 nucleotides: TGTGCCAGCAGTTGGACGGACAGGGCCACTGAAGCTTTCTTT.